The clone carrying this T cell receptor (beta chain) was recorded many times. What it recognizes is unknown. This record belongs to a study of CD8 T cells in ankylosing spondylitis. Study-level points and caveats: There were earlier reports of some motif variants in reactive arthritis synovial fluid and blood.

The CDR3 sequence is 14 residues long. The V and J ends lost 4 bases and 3 bases respectively, with 14 bases between them. Germline CDR1 reads SGHRS; CDR2 reads YFSETQ. Generation of TCR beta libraries employed quantitative 5'-RACE incorporating molecular barcodes. TCRdb itself ran the 5' RACE reads through MiXCR, one entry per CDR3 protein. Of some 37,000 distinct CDR3 sequences listed, about 6% are singletons. This clonotype was obtained from a male donor with ankylosing spondylitis or in good health (not recorded which). The chain combines TRBV5-1 with TRBJ2-7; D is possibly TRBD2 (6 bases). The sequenced sample consisted of blood, either unsorted or a sorted T cell fraction (not recorded which). This chain's CDR3 is CASSRAQEGYEQYF. For the CDR3, the DNA is TGCGCCAGCAGCCGAGCGCAGGAGGGCTACGAGCAGTACTTC. The whole variable domain, filled in from reference TRBV5-1 and TRBJ2-7, reads KAGVTQTPRYLIKTRGQQVTLSCSPISGHRSVSWYQQTPGQGLQFLFEYFSETQRNKGNFPGRFSGRQFSNSRSEMNVSTLELGDSALYLCASSRAQEGYEQYFGPGTRLTVT.